This paragraph covers one T cell receptor beta chain sequence. The sample is drawn from a study of control samples from healthy donors and cancer patients. V lost 3 bases, J lost 1 base, and 9 bases lay in between. The CDR3 extends over 14 amino acids. Germline V gene sequence: CDR1 MNHNS, CDR2 SASEGT. The data were produced by immunoSEQ multiplex PCR, yet TCRdb's version contains in-frame clones alone and is incomplete. The data hold 70,000 to 85,000 clones, with around 84% observed a single time. This clonotype was obtained from a man in his fifties or sixties with head and neck cancer. The chain has TRBV6-1 and TRBJ1-1; no clear D. Sample: PBMCs. CDR3 in DNA: TGTGCCAGCAGTGAGACCTGGGAGAACACTGAAGCTTTCTTT. It yields the protein CASSETWENTEAFF.